The 20 T cell receptor beta chains listed next were all sequenced from one sample in a study of cytomegalovirus exposure and HLA in healthy donors (dated by TCRdb to about 2017). Receptor amplification or capture employed the immunoSEQ multiplex PCR assay. The multiplex PCR relied on a mix of 60 forward primers for TCR Vbeta segments and 13 reverse primers for TCR Jbeta segments. Sourced from immuneACCESS, this table was stored by TCRdb with only in-frame sequences that have V and J called. A share of the clones is absent; for the studies checked, an unresolved V gene accounts for under half, and the remainder has no known explanation. The sample data list a few hundred thousand clones, and about 80% of these were observed just once. More than 8.5% of the sample rests with the top ten. Sequenced input: PBMCs. These TCRs come from a woman aged 45-65 years in good health and CMV-seropositive.

In this sample, this clone turned up a few times. The chain couples TRBV10-3 to TRBJ1-5; TRBD1 might be the D (5 bases). V dropped 3 bases and J dropped 2 bases, with 8 bases sitting between them. The germline V gene has CDR1 ENHRY and CDR2 SYGVKD. The CDR3 has 14 residues. CDR3 DNA: TGTGCCATCAGTGAAGGGGTCGGCAATCAGCCCCAGCATTTT. Translation: CAISEGVGNQPQHF.

Regarding this clone: Other DNA sequences of this sample code for an identical CDR3. V gene TRBV6-5 combines with J gene TRBJ1-3; D may be TRBD1 (5 bases). The CDR3 sequence is 15 residues long. Germline V gives CDR1 MNHEY, CDR2 SVGAGI. V lost 6 bases and J 4 bases, leaving 16 bases between the germline ends. In DNA form, the CDR3 reads TGTGCCAGCAGAAGGGGACCGGGAGCAGGAAACACCATATATTTT. Its translation is CASRRGPGAGNTIYF.

This clone was seen only a few times. CDR3 region: CASSPQTGNTEAFF. In DNA, the CDR3 is TGTGCCAGCAGTCCACAGACAGGTAACACTGAAGCTTTCTTT. This chain joins TRBV7-3 and TRBJ1-1, with a possible D match to TRBD1 (6 bases). The CDR3 spans 14 residues. Germline V gene lookup returns CDR1 SGHTA and CDR2 FQGTGA. The V end was cut by 6 bases, the J end by 2 bases, with 13 bases between. Using reference TRBV7-3 and TRBJ1-1 for the parts outside the CDR3, the full variable domain is GAGVSQTPSNKVTEKGKYVELRCDPISGHTALYWYRQSLGQGPEFLIYFQGTGAADDSGLPNDRFFAVRPEGSVSTLKIQRTERGDSAVYLCASSPQTGNTEAFFGQGTRLTVV.

This clone was observed a single time. The chain uses TRBV5-1 and TRBJ2-7; 9 bases agree with TRBD1. V gave up 7 bases and J gave up 1 base; unmatched junction bases: 6. Per germline, CDR1 SGHRS and CDR2 YFSETQ. The CDR3 covers 14 residues. The CDR3 is CASGWGQGSYEQYF. CDR3 DNA: TGCGCCAGCGGATGGGGACAGGGTTCCTACGAGCAGTACTTC.

The gene calls are TRBV11-2 and TRBJ2-7; D is uncertain. The CDR3 covers 12 residues. Germline V CDR1 and CDR2: SGHAT, FQNNGV. Trimming took off 5 bases at V and 6 bases at J, with 11 bases between the two ends. The CDR3 DNA follows: TGTGCCAGCAGCCCCCTCCCGGGCGAGCAGTACTTC. Protein: CASSPLPGEQYF.

The rearrangement uses TRBV18 and TRBJ2-3; 10 nucleotides line up with TRBD2. CDR1 is KGHSH, CDR2 LQKENI, per germline. The CDR3 loop spans 16 amino acids. Trimming cost V 6 bases and J 1 base; bases outside gene matches: 7. Here the CDR3 DNA reads TGTGCCAGCTCCCGAACTAGCGGGGCGGGCACAGATACGCAGTATTTT. Translated, it gives CASSRTSGAGTDTQYF. The full variable domain, rest sourced from reference TRBV18 and TRBJ2-3, is NAGVMQNPRHLVRRRGQEARLRCSPMKGHSHVYWYRQLPEEGLKFMVYLQKENIIDESGMPKERFSAEFPKEGPSILRIQQVVRGDSAAYFCASSRTSGAGTDTQYFGPGTRLTVL.

The CDR3 region is CASSGDREETQYF. In nucleotides, the CDR3 is TGCGCCAGCAGTGGGGACAGGGAAGAGACCCAGTACTTC. The chain uses TRBV10-1 and TRBJ2-5; 9 bases match TRBD1. CDR1 and CDR2 (germline): WNHNN, SYGVQD (reference sequence). The J segment lost 3 bases and the V segment lost 4 bases, leaving 0 bases of the junction unmatched. The CDR3 sequence is 13 residues long.

The rearrangement links TRBV15 to TRBJ1-1; 7 nucleotides align to TRBD1. The germline V gene encodes CDR1 LNHNV and CDR2 YYDKDF (reference sequence). The CDR3 loop spans 16 amino acids. The trim removed 4 bases at V and 7 bases at J, leaving 15 bases unmatched. This CDR3 is CATSKDRVLLVGEAFF. The CDR3 DNA is TGTGCCACCAGCAAAGACAGGGTCCTTTTGGTAGGTGAAGCTTTCTTT.

The V call is TRBV7-8, the J call TRBJ1-4; TRBD1 aligns across 7 bases. This CDR3 has 14 amino acids. Trimming at V came to 5 bases and at J to 4 bases, leaving 4 bases not matched to a gene. The germline V gene encodes CDR1 SGHVS and CDR2 FQNEAQ. The CDR3 DNA reads TGTGCCAGCAGCGAGACAGGGCATAATGAAAAACTGTTTTTT. Protein sequence: CASSETGHNEKLFF.

The chain couples TRBV11-2 to TRBJ1-4, with D unclear. The CDR3 runs to 13 residues. Per germline, CDR1 SGHAT and CDR2 FQNNGV. The V gene lost 6 bases and the J gene lost 6 bases, with 11 bases spanning the gap. DNA for the CDR3: TGTGCCAGCAGTCGAGGGTTTTATGAAAAACTGTTTTTT. Encoded protein: CASSRGFYEKLFF.

The genes are TRBV7-2 and TRBJ1-5; 10 bases are shared with TRBD1. This CDR3 is 15 amino acids long. V gave up 3 bases and J gave up 7 bases; unmatched junction bases: 6. In germline, CDR1 is SGHTA, CDR2 FQGNSA. CDR3 DNA: TGTGCCAGCAGCTTTGGGGACAGGGGAGGGCAGCCCCAGCATTTT. Its protein product is CASSFGDRGGQPQHF.

This chain uses TRBV6-5 with TRBJ1-1; D not resolved. CDR3 length: 12 residues. The ends were cut back, 5 bases at V and 4 bases at J, with 8 bases in the middle. The germline gives CDR1 MNHEY, CDR2 SVGAGI. The CDR3 sequence: CASSRFGTEAFF. As DNA, the CDR3 is TGTGCCAGCAGTCGTTTCGGCACTGAAGCTTTCTTT.

The chain employs TRBV18 and TRBJ1-2, with 7 bases fitting TRBD1. The CDR3 length is 15 residues. Germline lookup yields CDR1 KGHSH and CDR2 LQKENI. V dropped 2 bases and J dropped 11; count of bases not matched to a gene: 14. The CDR3, as DNA: TGTGCCAGCTCACCAGGGACAGCTGATTCGGGTTTTTACACCTTC. Amino acids: CASSPGTADSGFYTF.

V and J are TRBV4-1 and TRBJ2-5, with 11 bases fitting TRBD2. The CDR3 runs to 16 residues. Germline CDR1 is MGHRA and CDR2 is YSYEKL. With 1 base clipped from V and 2 bases from J, the junction kept 3 bases outside the gene matches. The CDR3 spells CASSQVLAGAQETQYF. As DNA, the CDR3 is TGCGCCAGCAGCCAAGTACTAGCGGGGGCTCAAGAGACCCAGTACTTC.

The rearrangement joins TRBV5-1 to TRBJ2-7; 12 positions match TRBD2. The V gene end was trimmed by 0 bases and the J gene end by 2 bases; junction bases not matched to a gene: 6. Germline-derived CDR1 and CDR2 are SGHRS and YFSETQ. This CDR3 contains 17 residues. This CDR3 reads CASSLARLAGDTYEQYF. Here the CDR3 DNA reads TGCGCCAGCAGCTTGGCCCGACTAGCGGGGGACACCTACGAGCAGTACTTC. Based on the CDR3 plus reference TRBV5-1 and TRBJ2-7, the full variable domain is KAGVTQTPRYLIKTRGQQVTLSCSPISGHRSVSWYQQTPGQGLQFLFEYFSETQRNKGNFPGRFSGRQFSNSRSEMNVSTLELGDSALYLCASSLARLAGDTYEQYFGPGTRLTVT.

The rearrangement links TRBV5-1 to TRBJ2-5; a possible D gene is TRBD1 (6 bases). CDR3 length: 13 residues. The V end lost 4 bases, the J end lost 4 bases, and 11 bases lay between the germline ends. Germline assignment: CDR1 SGHRS and CDR2 YFSETQ. CDR3 bases: TGCGCCAGCAGCGATCTAGGGGGAGAGACCCAGTACTTC. This encodes CASSDLGGETQYF.

J is TRBJ2-7 and V is TRBV6-5, with TRBD1 matching 7 bases. Trimming cost V 6 bases and J 6 bases; bases outside gene matches: 11. CDR1 is MNHEY, CDR2 SVGAGI, per germline. CDR3 size: 14 residues. The CDR3 DNA is TGTGCCAGCAGGACAGGGCGCCGAGGGGGCGAGCAGTACTTC. Translation gives CASRTGRRGGEQYF.

This chain links TRBV7-2 with TRBJ2-3, with 14 bases aligning to TRBD2. Trimming cost V 3 bases and J 5 bases; bases outside gene matches: 7. The CDR3 covers 17 residues. Germline CDR1 is SGHTA and CDR2 is FQGNSA. DNA of the CDR3: TGTGCCAGCAGCTTCCGGACTAGCGGGGGGCCTCGAGATACGCAGTATTTT. Amino acid sequence: CASSFRTSGGPRDTQYF.

This chain joins TRBV30 and TRBJ2-1; perhaps TRBD2 as D (5 bases). Trimming left V 3 bases short and J 2 bases short, with 11 bases between. Germline CDR1 GTSNPN, CDR2 SVGIG (reference sequence). The CDR3 has 14 amino acids. This chain's CDR3 is CAWRSIGAYNEQFF. CDR3 nucleotides: TGTGCCTGGAGGTCTATCGGGGCCTACAATGAGCAGTTCTTC.

This clone has only a few counts. This chain connects TRBV4-1 to TRBJ1-2; D perhaps matches TRBD1 (6 bases). V was cut by 3 bases and J by 3 bases, with 17 bases left in between. Germline loops: CDR1 MGHRA, CDR2 YSYEKL. The CDR3 loop spans 16 amino acids. CDR3 sequence: CASSQPGQRRHYGYTF. CDR3 nucleotide sequence: TGCGCCAGCAGCCAGCCTGGACAGCGCCGCCACTATGGCTACACCTTC.